This T cell receptor beta chain appears in the sequencing data of a study of blood T cell repertoires in COVID-19. Study overall: Material from acute and convalescent COVID-19 was sourced from the United States, Italy and Spain. PBMCs, B-cell-depleted T cells, or T cells were the source of the cDNA or gDNA that made up the material.

While infection was still active, Seattle patients were enrolled and then followed longitudinally. V lost 8 bases to trimming and J lost 6 bases; unmatched junction nucleotides: 10. The CDR3 totals 14 residues. Germline-derived CDR1 and CDR2 are SNHLY and FYNNEI. In the original workflow: Quantification of nucleated cells was approximated via reference gene primer amplification. The repertoire was sequenced with immunoSEQ multiplex PCR; TCRdb's copy has only in-frame clones and lacks some. V and J calls plus clone size are reproduced from that table; the DNA served to infer D and trimming. Among some 230,000 clones listed, roughly nine tenths were seen once.

This clonotype was obtained from a woman aged 45-65 years with COVID-19, enrolled during active disease. This chain uses TRBV2 with TRBJ2-1; 7 bases are shared with TRBD1. Material: peripheral blood. The CDR3 sequence is CASGAGGRVNEQFF. CDR3 nucleotides: TGTGCCAGCGGGGCAGGGGGAAGAGTCAATGAGCAGTTCTTC.